These 12 T cell receptor beta chains were all obtained from the same sample, sequenced in a study of molecular identifiers for immune sequencing clone quantification. Each CDR3 protein gets one entry after TCRdb re-called the PCR reads with MiXCR. The sample has about 640,000 distinct CDR3 sequences, about 20% seen once. The specimen sequenced was naive CD8+ T cells from blood, with Jurkat cell RNA spiked in. Subset indicated: FACS-sorted CD8+CD4-CCR7+CD45RA+ naive T cells. The source is a human donor in good health. Some libraries in this study had Jurkat cell RNA spiked in.

In this sample, this clonotype turned up a few times. The rearrangement joins TRBV30 to TRBJ2-3; TRBD2 matches at 8 bases. Germline assignment: CDR1 GTSNPN and CDR2 SVGIG (reference sequence). The CDR3 has 14 amino acids. Unmatched junction bases numbered 8, after V lost 5 bases and J lost 4 bases. In nucleotides, the CDR3 is TGTGCCTGGCAGGAGCGGGAGCGGTCAGATACGCAGTATTTT. It is translated as CAWQERERSDTQYF.

This clonotype was seen more than once but under ten times. The V call is TRBV3-2, the J call TRBJ2-7; the table assigns TRBD2, which was not confirmed against the DNA. TRBV3-2 is assigned pseudogene status. The length of the CDR3 is 12 residues. The CDR3 DNA reads as TGTGCCAGCATAACTAGTCGGCGCGAGCAGTACTTC. Translated: CASITSRREQYF.

About this clonotype: A junction boundary mismatches the germline segment, possibly from a read error. This chain joins TRBV27 and TRBJ2-1; 7 bases match TRBD1. Germline V lookup: CDR1 MNHEY, CDR2 SMNVEV (reference sequence). The CDR3 sequence is 16 residues long. The CDR3 loop reads CASSPKQGYSYNEQLF. The CDR3 bases are TGTGCCAGCAGCCCGAAACAGGGGTACTCCTACAATGAGCAGCTCTTC.

This clonotype was seen repeatedly, ten times or more. The rearrangement links TRBV6-5 to TRBJ2-6; tentatively, D is TRBD2 (6 bases). The ends were cut back, 8 bases at V and 2 bases at J, with 16 bases in the middle. Germline V CDR1 and CDR2: MNHEY, SVGAGI. This CDR3 spans 16 amino acids. The CDR3 nucleotides read TGTGCCAGCCGACCCCTCGGGGGTCCTGGGGCCAACGTCCTGACTTTC. Its protein product is CASRPLGGPGANVLTF.

This clonotype was counted at least ten times. The chain joins TRBV6-2 or TRBV6-3 to TRBJ2-2, with TRBD1 matching 8 bases. Germline-derived CDR1 and CDR2 are MNHEY and SVGEGT. V shed 0 bases and J 1 base; nucleotides not matched to a gene: 4. CDR3 size: 17 residues. The CDR3 protein is CASSYSGQVLNTGELFF. DNA of the CDR3: TGTGCCAGCAGTTACTCGGGACAGGTACTGAACACCGGGGAGCTGTTTTTT.

The gene calls are TRBV28 and TRBJ1-1; the D is unclear. CDR3 length: 17 residues. The germline V gene encodes CDR1 MDHEN and CDR2 SYDVKM. V was pared by 6 bases and J by 5 bases, with 25 bases between. The CDR3 DNA reads TGTGCCAGCAGCTACCGAGGCGGGGTGGTTTCGGGAACTGAAGCTTTCTTT. Its protein is CASSYRGGVVSGTEAFF.

This clonotype was recorded many times. This sequence joins TRBV7-9 and TRBJ2-4; 14 positions agree with TRBD2. Germline CDR1 reads SEHNR; CDR2 reads FQNEAQ (reference sequence). V dropped 7 bases and J dropped 5; count of bases not matched to a gene: 7. The CDR3 length is 16 residues. The CDR3 DNA reads TGTGCCAGCAACGCGGGACTAGCGGGGGCCCAAAACATTCAGTACTTC. This gives the protein CASNAGLAGAQNIQYF.

This clonotype was found a few times. This chain links TRBV9 with TRBJ2-7; D remains unclear. Deletions cut 0 bases from V and 3 bases from J, with 13 bases between. Germline V gives CDR1 SGDLS, CDR2 YYNGEE. The CDR3 consists of 15 residues. The CDR3 DNA is TGTGCCAGCAGCGTAGTCCCCAACGCGTTCTACGAGCAGTACTTC. Amino acids: CASSVVPNAFYEQYF.

For this clonotype: This may be a read error, as it is one base from a much larger clone. The chain uses TRBV5-3 and TRBJ2-5; D remains ambiguous. TRBV5-3 is classed as an ORF, of uncertain function. This CDR3 contains 13 residues. CDR3 DNA sequence: TGTACCAGCAGAATGGCCCTACAAGAGACCCAGTACTTC. Amino acid sequence: CTSRMALQETQYF.

The sample holds many counts of this clonotype. The chain links TRBV2 to TRBJ2-3; a weak D match, TRBD2 (5 bases). This CDR3 spans 17 amino acids. The ends were cut back, 0 bases at V and 3 bases at J, with 16 bases in the middle. Germline V gene sequence: CDR1 SNHLY, CDR2 FYNNEI. The CDR3 spells CASSEALLGLETDTQYF. DNA of the CDR3: TGTGCCAGCAGTGAAGCGCTTCTCGGACTGGAAACAGATACGCAGTATTTT.

The chain employs TRBV29-1 and TRBJ2-7; tentatively, D is TRBD1 (5 bases). V dropped 2 bases and J dropped 0 bases, with 11 bases sitting between them. This CDR3 is 14 amino acids long. Germline CDR1 is SQVTM and CDR2 is ANQGSEA. CDR3 DNA: TGCAGCGTTGAATTCACGCAGGGCTCCTACGAGCAGTACTTC. Translated: CSVEFTQGSYEQYF.

A few counts support this clonotype. CDR3 nucleotides: TGTGCCAGCAGCGTAGCTACCTCCTACGAGCAGTACTTC. It yields the protein CASSVATSYEQYF. This chain connects TRBV9 to TRBJ2-7; D remains ambiguous. Looked up from germline, CDR1 is SGDLS and CDR2 is YYNGEE. Trimming stripped 0 bases from V and 0 bases from J, with 4 bases between. This CDR3 region has 13 residues.